Below, 28 T cell receptor beta chains from the same sample are listed, as sequenced in a study of STAT3 mutations in large granular lymphocyte leukemia. The study, taken as a whole, reports: At least one immunodominant TCR beta clonotype appeared in every T-cell large granular lymphocyte leukemia patient.

The antigens these receptors bind are not known. This table comes from immunoSEQ multiplex PCR, and its TCRdb copy is limited to in-frame clones, with some not included. In the table there are some 25,000 clones, 85% to 95% of which are singletons. Sequenced sample: peripheral blood mononuclear cells. The source of these receptors is a man aged 35 to 55 with T-cell large granular lymphocyte leukemia. Some clones in this sample may be carry-over from other donors' samples.

The genes are TRBV5-1 and TRBJ2-5; D is perhaps TRBD1 or TRBD2 (5 bases each). The CDR3 is 14 residues long. V was pared by 7 bases and J by 1 base, with 14 bases between. CDR1 is SGHRS, CDR2 YFSETQ, per germline. CDR3 in amino acids: CASHTGPSQETQYF. The CDR3 bases are TGCGCCAGCCACACGGGACCGAGCCAAGAGACCCAGTACTTC.

The V gene is TRBV21-1, the J gene TRBJ1-1. TRBV21-1 is noted as a pseudogene. This CDR3 spans 17 amino acids. The CDR3 region has the DNA TGTGCCAGCAGCTTTAACCACCAGGGACGGTCGAACACTGAAGCTTTCTTT. Residues: CASSFNHQGRSNTEAFF.

This clone was observed a few times. V gene TRBV5-4 combines with J gene TRBJ1-5, with D possibly being TRBD1 (5 bases). V was clipped by 1 base and J by 6 bases, with 8 bases between them. The CDR3 extends over 13 amino acids. Germline CDR1 reads SGHNT; CDR2 reads YYREEE (reference sequence). CDR3 amino acids: CASSLRGAQPQHF. In DNA form, the CDR3 reads TGTGCCAGCAGCTTGAGGGGAGCTCAGCCCCAGCATTTT.

The V call is TRBV7-2, the J call TRBJ1-2, with D possibly being TRBD1 (5 bases). This CDR3 is 16 amino acids long. V lost 0 bases and J lost 9, with 20 bases in between. From germline, CDR1 is SGHTA and CDR2 FQGNSA. The CDR3 sequence: CASSLAGIAGTGSYTF. For the CDR3, the DNA is TGTGCCAGCAGCTTAGCGGGGATTGCGGGGACCGGTAGCTACACCTTC.

This chain links TRBV11-2 with TRBJ2-1, with D perhaps TRBD1 (5 bases). The germline V gene encodes CDR1 SGHAT and CDR2 FQNNGV. Trimming cost V 3 bases and J 3 bases, with 6 bases left between them. This CDR3 has 13 residues. The CDR3 loop is CASSLTVYNEQFF. The CDR3 DNA is TGTGCCAGCAGCTTGACAGTCTACAATGAGCAGTTCTTC.

The chain has TRBV5-5 and TRBJ2-7; D is unresolved. V was pared by 0 bases and J by 4 bases, with 5 bases between. CDR1 and CDR2 from the germline V gene are SGHKS and YYEKEE (reference sequence). This CDR3 has 12 amino acids. The CDR3 loop is CASSLEGYEQYF. The CDR3 bases are TGTGCCAGCAGCTTGGAGGGTTACGAGCAGTACTTC. The full variable domain, rest sourced from reference TRBV5-5 and TRBJ2-7, is DAGVTQSPTHLIKTRGQQVTLRCSPISGHKSVSWYQQVLGQGPQFIFQYYEKEERGRGNFPDRFSARQFPNYSSELNVNALLLGDSALYLCASSLEGYEQYFGPGTRLTVT.

V and J are TRBV5-1 and TRBJ2-5; 7 bases line up with TRBD1. V was pared by 0 bases and J by 4 bases, with 3 bases of the junction left unmatched. CDR3 size: 14 residues. Looked up from germline, CDR1 is SGHRS and CDR2 is YFSETQ. The CDR3, as DNA: TGCGCCAGCAGCTTGGGACAGGGAAGAGAGACCCAGTACTTC. The encoded protein is CASSLGQGRETQYF.

The J gene is TRBJ2-5, the V gene TRBV6-5; the D call may be TRBD1 or TRBD2 (5 bases each). The CDR3 runs 14 residues. Germline V gene sequence: CDR1 MNHEY, CDR2 SVGAGI. Trimming cost V 4 bases and J 4 bases, with 13 bases left between them. The CDR3 reads CASSFQEGSETQYF. CDR3 DNA sequence: TGTGCCAGCAGTTTCCAAGAGGGGTCAGAGACCCAGTACTTC.

The chain has TRBV7-2 and TRBJ2-7, with D maybe TRBD2 (5 bases). Germline CDR1 and CDR2: SGHTA and FQGNSA. Trimming cost V 5 bases and J 3 bases, with 17 bases left between them. The CDR3 runs to 15 residues. This CDR3 reads CASSPSARGVYEQYF. The CDR3 DNA is TGTGCCAGCAGCCCGTCCGCACGGGGAGTCTACGAGCAGTACTTC.

The V gene is TRBV5-1, the J gene TRBJ1-2; TRBD1 might be the D (5 bases). The V gene lost 4 bases and the J gene lost 1 base, with 11 bases spanning the gap. The CDR3 covers 14 residues. Germline-derived CDR1 and CDR2 are SGHRS and YFSETQ. The chain's CDR3 is CASSNDRNNYGYTF. The CDR3 region has the DNA TGCGCCAGCAGCAACGACAGAAATAACTATGGCTACACCTTC. Supplemented by reference TRBV5-1 and TRBJ1-2, the full variable domain reads KAGVTQTPRYLIKTRGQQVTLSCSPISGHRSVSWYQQTPGQGLQFLFEYFSETQRNKGNFPGRFSGRQFSNSRSEMNVSTLELGDSALYLCASSNDRNNYGYTFGSGTRLTVV.

The chain has TRBV30 and TRBJ2-5; D ambiguous. Germline CDR1 GTSNPN, CDR2 SVGIG (reference sequence). Trimming took 0 bases from V and 5 from J, leaving 7 bases between them. This CDR3 has 12 residues. The CDR3 reads CAWSVGAETQYF. The CDR3 nucleotides are TGTGCCTGGAGTGTTGGCGCGGAGACCCAGTACTTC.

This clone was detected once. The rearrangement uses TRBV4-2 and TRBJ2-5; D is unresolved. Trimming removed 0 bases at V and 5 bases at J, with 7 bases between. The length of the CDR3 is 13 residues. The V gene's germline CDR1 is LGHNA and CDR2 YNFKEQ. The DNA for the CDR3 is TGTGCCAGCAGCCAAGACTCATTGGAGACCCAGTACTTC. This gives the protein CASSQDSLETQYF.

The V call is TRBV30, the J call TRBJ1-6; D gene ambiguous. The germline gives CDR1 GTSNPN, CDR2 SVGIG (reference sequence). The CDR3 contains 14 residues. V lost 6 bases to trimming and J lost 10 bases, with 19 bases between them. DNA of the CDR3: TGTGCCTGTTCACTGAAGGGCGCAAGATCACCCCTCCACTTT. Encoded protein: CACSLKGARSPLHF.

The chain uses TRBV5-4 and TRBJ2-7; no reliable D call. The CDR3 runs 8 residues. The ends were cut back, 5 bases at V and 11 bases at J, with 5 bases in the middle. Germline V CDR1 and CDR2: SGHNT, YYREEE (reference sequence). This CDR3 reads CASRKEYF. The CDR3 DNA follows: TGTGCCAGCAGGAAGGAGTACTTC.

The gene calls are TRBV5-1 and TRBJ2-7; 8 nucleotides match TRBD1. Trimming cost V 4 bases and J 5 bases; bases outside gene matches: 5. Looked up from germline, CDR1 is SGHRS and CDR2 is YFSETQ. The CDR3 extends over 13 amino acids. This chain's CDR3 is CASSRTGNDEQYF. DNA for the CDR3: TGCGCCAGCAGCAGGACAGGGAACGACGAGCAGTACTTC.

V is TRBV28 and J is TRBJ1-2, with 12 bases fitting TRBD1. The CDR3 has 17 amino acids. Trimming at V came to 8 bases and at J to 5 bases, leaving 15 bases not matched to a gene. Germline-derived CDR1 and CDR2 are MDHEN and SYDVKM. CDR3 in amino acids: CASGRGQGADLRYGYTF. CDR3 DNA sequence: TGTGCCAGCGGGAGGGGACAGGGGGCGGATCTTAGATATGGCTACACCTTC.

The V gene is TRBV6-1, the J gene TRBJ2-3; D possibly corresponds to TRBD1 (7 bases). Germline V gene data show CDR1 as MNHNS and CDR2 as SASEGT. The length of the CDR3 is 15 residues. V was trimmed by 7 bases and J by 6 bases, leaving 20 bases between them. In DNA, the CDR3 is TGTGCCAGCACCGTCGGCTCCAGGGGGGTGGATACGCAGTATTTT. Protein product: CASTVGSRGVDTQYF.

This chain connects TRBV29-1 to TRBJ1-2, with D tentatively TRBD1 (6 bases). The CDR3 length is 17 residues. V lost 0 bases to trimming and J lost 4 bases, with 21 bases between them. Germline assignment: CDR1 SQVTM and CDR2 ANQGSEA. CDR3: CSVEEQGTRAGLYGYTF. The DNA of the CDR3 is TGCAGCGTTGAAGAACAGGGAACCCGTGCGGGGCTCTATGGCTACACCTTC. Full variable domain (missing parts from reference TRBV29-1 and TRBJ1-2): SAVISQKPSRDICQRGTSLTIQCQVDSQVTMMFWYRQQPGQSLTLIATANQGSEATYESGFVIDKFPISRPNLTFSTLTVSNMSPEDSSIYLCSVEEQGTRAGLYGYTFGSGTRLTVV.

The V gene is TRBV7-9, the J gene TRBJ2-7; 12 bases match TRBD2. The CDR3 contains 16 residues. V shed 1 base and J 4 bases; nucleotides not matched to a gene: 5. Germline CDR1 is SEHNR and CDR2 is FQNEAQ (reference sequence). The CDR3 nucleotides are TGTGCCAGCAGCTTAGACACTAGCGGGGGGTCATACGAGCAGTACTTC. Protein product: CASSLDTSGGSYEQYF.

V usage is TRBV6-5 and J usage is TRBJ2-1; maybe TRBD1 (6 bases). V shed 2 bases and J shed 6 bases, with 11 bases lying between them. Germline CDR1 is MNHEY and CDR2 is SVGAGI. This CDR3 has 14 amino acids. CDR3 loop: CASSYANRANEQFF. The CDR3 DNA reads TGTGCCAGCAGTTACGCAAACAGGGCCAATGAGCAGTTCTTC.

The CDR3 DNA sequence: TGTGCCAGCAGTTACCGGTCGACAGGGGATGGCTACACCTTC. It translates to CASSYRSTGDGYTF. The chain recombines TRBV6-6 with TRBJ1-2; 8 nucleotides match TRBD1. Per germline, CDR1 MNHNY and CDR2 SVGAGI (reference sequence). V lost 2 bases to trimming and J lost 6 bases; unmatched junction nucleotides: 5. The CDR3 contains 14 residues.

The J gene is TRBJ2-5, the V gene TRBV5-1, with a possible D match to TRBD1 (6 bases). Germline CDR1 is SGHRS and CDR2 is YFSETQ. The CDR3 is 16 amino acids. The germline V and J ends were trimmed by 0 bases and 4 bases, with 16 bases remaining between them. CDR3 nucleotide sequence: TGCGCCAGCAGCTTGGATTTGGCAGGGGCTATAGAGACCCAGTACTTC. It codes for CASSLDLAGAIETQYF.

This clone was seen only once. The chain recombines TRBV25-1 with TRBJ2-1, with TRBD2 matching 8 bases. With 6 bases clipped from V and 4 bases from J, the junction kept 2 bases outside the gene matches. Germline V gene lookup returns CDR1 MGHDK and CDR2 SYGVNS. The CDR3 sequence is 13 residues long. The CDR3 loop is CASSGGGYNEQFF. The CDR3 coding sequence is TGTGCCAGCAGCGGGGGGGGGTACAATGAGCAGTTCTTC. The full variable domain, with the rest looked up from reference TRBV25-1 and TRBJ2-1, is EADIYQTPRYLVIGTGKKITLECSQTMGHDKMYWYQQDPGMELHLIHYSYGVNSTEKGDLSSESTVSRIRTEHFPLTLESARPSHTSQYLCASSGGGYNEQFFGPGTRLTVL.

The chain has TRBV5-1 and TRBJ2-7, with TRBD1 matching over 8 bases. The germline CDR1 and CDR2 sequences are SGHRS and YFSETQ. The J segment lost 3 bases and the V segment lost 4 bases, leaving 3 bases of the junction unmatched. CDR3 length: 13 residues. CDR3: CASSTGQGYEQYF. The DNA for the CDR3 is TGCGCCAGCAGCACCGGACAGGGCTACGAGCAGTACTTC.

The count of this clone is one. The gene calls are TRBV14 and TRBJ2-2; 10 bases agree with TRBD2. CDR3 length: 17 amino acids. Per germline, CDR1 SGHDN and CDR2 FVKESK. Unmatched junction bases numbered 10, after V lost 4 bases and J lost 5 bases. CDR3 DNA: TGTGCCAGCAGCCCCCTAAGCGGGGGGGCCTGGACCGGGGAGCTGTTTTTT. Translated: CASSPLSGGAWTGELFF.

V and J are TRBV5-6 and TRBJ2-5; 9 bases line up with TRBD1. The V and J ends lost 0 bases and 6 bases, in that order; junction bases with no gene match: 12. The CDR3 is made up of 17 amino acids. Germline V lookup: CDR1 SGHDT, CDR2 YYEEEE. The CDR3 region is CASSLAPLQGARQTQYF. Written as DNA, the CDR3 is TGTGCCAGCAGCTTGGCGCCTTTACAGGGGGCGCGACAGACCCAGTACTTC.

The rearrangement uses TRBV15 and TRBJ1-2; D gene unclear. The CDR3 runs 13 residues. In germline, CDR1 is LNHNV, CDR2 YYDKDF (reference sequence). V lost 5 bases to trimming and J lost 3 bases, with 10 bases between them. Here the CDR3 reads CATSPTAYYGYTF. CDR3 coding DNA: TGTGCCACCAGCCCAACAGCTTACTATGGCTACACCTTC.

DNA of the CDR3: TGTGCCAGCAGCCACCCCGGGACAGAGAATGGCTACACCTTC. As protein: CASSHPGTENGYTF. V gene TRBV6-6 combines with J gene TRBJ1-2, with 7 bases fitting TRBD1. The CDR3 consists of 14 residues. V lost 6 bases, J lost 6 bases, and 10 bases stayed unmatched. Germline values: CDR1 MNHNY, CDR2 SVGAGI (reference sequence).